The source of this T cell receptor beta chain is a study of blood T cell repertoires in COVID-19. Deletions cut 3 bases from V and 2 bases from J, with 12 bases between. Germline-derived CDR1 and CDR2 are SGHKS and YYEKEE (reference sequence). The CDR3 has 15 residues. Some clones are missing from TCRdb's copy, which holds only in-frame ones; the method was immunoSEQ multiplex PCR. In the table there are approximately 260,000 clones, roughly 85% of which are singletons. The sample consisted of peripheral blood. The rearrangement joins TRBV5-5 to TRBJ1-3; D unresolved. The receptor's source is a woman in her seventies with acute or convalescent COVID-19. CDR3: CASSSLTVPGNTIYF. The CDR3 nucleotides read TGTGCCAGCAGCTCGCTTACAGTCCCTGGAAACACCATATATTTT.